The present entry profiles one T cell receptor beta chain with its context. This specimen comes from a study of blood T cell repertoires in COVID-19. On the study more broadly: Acute and convalescent COVID-19 specimens originated in the United States, Italy and Spain.

Germline V lookup: CDR1 SGHTA, CDR2 FQGNSA. V was pared by 0 bases and J by 7 bases, with 4 bases of the junction left unmatched. The CDR3 has 16 residues. As originally analysed: For nucleated cells, counts were estimated from reference gene primer amplification. TCRdb's table, derived via immunoSEQ multiplex PCR, lists solely in-frame clones and lacks some. V and J calls and clone size are as listed in that table; D and trimming were resolved from the DNA. The repertoire consists of roughly 180,000 clones, with roughly nine tenths occurring once and the leading ten covering less than 1%. The receptor comes from a man aged 18 to 35 with acute or convalescent COVID-19. The chain is built from TRBV7-2 and TRBJ2-3, with 13 bases fitting TRBD2. The sample taken for sequencing was peripheral blood. DNA of the CDR3: TGTGCCAGCAGCTTAGCCCGGACTAGCGGGGGACATACGCAGTATTTT. This translates into CASSLARTSGGHTQYF.